The 11 T cell receptor beta chains presented below share a single source sample, sequenced in a study of T cell responses to AZD1222 COVID-19 vaccine. Only in-frame clones appear in the TCRdb table, and some are missing; sequencing was by immunoSEQ multiplex PCR. Of 130,000 or so clones listed, about 90% are singletons. The source was peripheral blood, collected 28 days after the second AZD1222 dose. The receptors come from an adult who received the AZD1222 COVID-19 vaccine.

The chain joins TRBV11-3 to TRBJ1-3; D might be TRBD1 (5 bases). In germline, CDR1 is SGHNT, CDR2 YENEEA. The V gene lost 5 bases and the J gene lost 4 bases, with 15 bases spanning the gap. The CDR3 is made up of 15 amino acids. The CDR3 sequence: CASSPPPGTGNTIYF. The CDR3 bases are TGTGCCAGCAGCCCTCCGCCAGGGACCGGAAACACCATATATTTT.

The genes are TRBV10-1 and TRBJ1-1; 11 nucleotides align to TRBD1. This CDR3 contains 14 residues. J lost 6 bases, V lost 2 bases, and 2 bases had no gene match. Germline CDR1 reads WNHNN; CDR2 reads SYGVQD (reference sequence). The DNA of the CDR3 is TGCGCCAGCAGTGAGGGACAGGGGGCGCCTGAAGCTTTCTTT. Protein sequence: CASSEGQGAPEAFF.

This clone was found once. This rearrangement joins TRBV7-9 to TRBJ2-7; D is undetermined. CDR1 is SEHNR, CDR2 FQNEAQ, per germline (reference sequence). The V end was cut by 5 bases, the J end by 7 bases, with 9 bases between. The length of the CDR3 is 11 residues. CDR3 amino acids: CASSLQEEQYF. CDR3 DNA sequence: TGTGCCAGCAGCCTTCAGGAGGAGCAGTACTTC. The full variable domain, its missing parts supplied by reference TRBV7-9 and TRBJ2-7, is DTGVSQNPRHKITKRGQNVTFRCDPISEHNRLYWYRQTLGQGPEFLTYFQNEAQLEKSRLLSDRFSAERPKGSFSTLEIQRTEQGDSAMYLCASSLQEEQYFGPGTRLTVT.

This chain connects TRBV2 to TRBJ2-5; 11 bases match TRBD2. V lost 8 bases to trimming and J lost 5 bases; unmatched junction nucleotides: 7. There are 14 residues in the CDR3. Germline V gene lookup returns CDR1 SNHLY and CDR2 FYNNEI. CDR3 sequence reads: CASGDSGRGETQYF. CDR3 coding DNA: TGTGCCAGCGGGGATAGCGGGAGGGGGGAGACCCAGTACTTC.

This chain uses TRBV5-1 with TRBJ1-1, with a weak D call TRBD1 (5 bases). Germline CDR1 is SGHRS and CDR2 is YFSETQ. Deletions cut 0 bases from V and 1 base from J, with 10 bases between. The length of the CDR3 is 15 residues. CDR3 sequence (DNA): TGCGCCAGCAGCTTGGCCGGGCAGGGGAACACTGAAGCTTTCTTT. Translated: CASSLAGQGNTEAFF.

The V call is TRBV28, the J call TRBJ2-1; 9 bases are shared with TRBD2. J was trimmed by 9 bases and V by 8 bases; bases with no gene match: 11. Germline CDR1 and CDR2: MDHEN and SYDVKM. The CDR3 spans 14 residues. CDR3 amino acids: CASSRREGMGEQFF. Here the CDR3 DNA reads TGTGCCAGCTCACGGCGGGAGGGGATGGGTGAGCAGTTCTTC. Complete variable domain (other parts from reference TRBV28 and TRBJ2-1): DVKVTQSSRYLVKRTGEKVFLECVQDMDHENMFWYRQDPGLGLRLIYFSYDVKMKEKGDIPEGYSVSREKKERFSLILESASTNQTSMYLCASSRREGMGEQFFGPGTRLTVL.

In regard to this clone: The same CDR3 is also encoded by other DNA sequences in this sample. V usage is TRBV12-3 or TRBV12-4 and J usage is TRBJ1-6; D is undetermined. The CDR3 runs to 12 residues. The V gene lost 3 bases and the J gene lost 7 bases, with 4 bases spanning the gap. CDR3 sequence (DNA): TGTGCCAGCAGTTTCCCCAATTCACCCCTCCACTTT. Residues: CASSFPNSPLHF.

The chain recombines TRBV12-5 with TRBJ2-7; 9 bases map to TRBD1. The germline gives CDR1 LGHNT, CDR2 FRNRAP. The V and J ends lost 0 bases and 4 bases, in that order; junction bases with no gene match: 4. This CDR3 has 15 amino acids. The CDR3 loop is CASGLVPDRGYEQYF. The CDR3 DNA reads TGTGCTAGTGGTTTGGTTCCGGACAGGGGTTACGAGCAGTACTTC.

The chain is built from TRBV11-2 and TRBJ1-4; D might be TRBD1 (5 bases). V lost 1 base, J lost 11 bases, and 20 bases lay in between. Germline V gene data show CDR1 as SGHAT and CDR2 as FQNNGV. The CDR3 spans 16 residues. The CDR3 sequence is CASSLASGLGLGKLFF. CDR3 sequence (DNA): TGTGCCAGCAGCTTAGCCTCGGGGCTGGGTCTTGGGAAACTGTTTTTT.

This chain links TRBV9 with TRBJ2-3; D gene uncertain. Germline CDR1 SGDLS, CDR2 YYNGEE. V shed 3 bases and J shed 5 bases, with 7 bases lying between them. The CDR3 consists of 12 residues. CDR3 amino acids: CASSAGRDTQYF. The CDR3 DNA follows: TGTGCCAGCAGCGCCGGTAGAGATACGCAGTATTTT.

The chain employs TRBV3-1 (or the pseudogene TRBV3-2) and TRBJ1-6, with unresolved D. The CDR3 contains 15 residues. V lost 4 bases and J lost 7, with 14 bases in between. From germline, CDR1 is LGHDT and CDR2 YNNKEL (reference sequence). CDR3 region: CASSPPGVDNSPLHF. For the CDR3, the DNA is TGTGCCAGCAGCCCCCCCGGGGTTGACAATTCACCCCTCCACTTT.